Included here is one TCR beta chain sequence, with context. Its antigen is unidentified. TCRdb redid the calling of the RT-PCR reads with MiXCR, one entry per CDR3 protein. Altogether 150,000 to 200,000 distinct CDR3 sequences are present, about 11% being singletons, with the ten largest covering around an eighth. Trimming pared 7 bases from V and 2 bases from J, leaving 15 bases between. The germline gives CDR1 MGHDK, CDR2 SYGVNS. The CDR3 totals 15 residues. The entry originates in a study of response to subunit inactivated influenza vaccine. Overall study findings and caveats: The study's authors posited that every seasonal influenza vaccination enlists few new T cells.

The sequencing here drew on non-naive T cells sorted from PBMCs, taken roughly 47 days after vaccination. This TCR derives from a man aged 50 to 59 who received an inactivated influenza vaccine. The V and J genes are TRBV25-1 and TRBJ1-5, with D possibly matching TRBD1 (5 bases). The CDR3 nucleotides are TGTGCCAGCACCCCACGGGGCGGAGGCAATCAGCCCCAGCATTTT. Its translation: CASTPRGGGNQPQHF.